The 29 T cell receptor beta chains below all came from one sample that was sequenced in a study of a mutant IDH1 vaccine in newly diagnosed glioma. For these TCRs, the target antigens are not known. The time point is: week 35, safety follow-up. The investigators gave 300 ug of mutant IDH1 20-mer peptide in each vaccine dose, together with topical imiquimod. Libraries were prepared by immunoSEQ multiplex PCR; TCRdb keeps only in-frame clonotypes and omits some of them. The top ten clones hold 4.5% to 6% of a sample with more than 45,000 clones, about 88% of them seen once. The starting material was PBMCs, obtained from a glioma patient whose treatment included an IDH1 peptide vaccine. These receptor sequences come from a woman aged 40 to 50 with glioma.

The chain links TRBV5-1 to TRBJ2-7; TRBD2 matches at 7 bases. Losses at the gene ends were 3 bases for V and 0 bases for J; bases not matched to a gene: 9. From germline, CDR1 is SGHRS and CDR2 YFSETQ. The CDR3 runs 16 residues. CDR3 DNA: TGCGCCAGCAGCTACGGATCTAGCGGTTACTCCTACGAGCAGTACTTC. As protein: CASSYGSSGYSYEQYF. Drawing the rest from reference TRBV5-1 and TRBJ2-7, the complete variable domain is KAGVTQTPRYLIKTRGQQVTLSCSPISGHRSVSWYQQTPGQGLQFLFEYFSETQRNKGNFPGRFSGRQFSNSRSEMNVSTLELGDSALYLCASSYGSSGYSYEQYFGPGTRLTVT.

The genes are TRBV4-2 and TRBJ1-2; D is undetermined. Germline CDR1 and CDR2: LGHNA and YNFKEQ. The CDR3 totals 17 residues. The ends were cut back, 0 bases at V and 6 bases at J, with 20 bases in the middle. CDR3 amino acids: CASSQDRSTGFFDGYTF. CDR3 bases: TGTGCCAGCAGCCAAGATCGGAGTACGGGGTTTTTTGATGGCTACACCTTC.

The genes are TRBV9 and TRBJ1-2; D perhaps matches TRBD1 (5 bases). Trimming left V 3 bases short and J 4 bases short, with 16 bases between. The CDR3 has 15 residues. Germline loops: CDR1 SGDLS, CDR2 YYNGEE. CDR3 nucleotide sequence: TGTGCCAGCAGCGACCGACCAGGGTTAGCCTATGGCTACACCTTC. This translates into CASSDRPGLAYGYTF.

The genes are TRBV29-1 and TRBJ1-2; 8 bases agree with TRBD1. Germline trimming cut 1 base from V and 3 bases from J; bases unmatched to any gene: 7. This CDR3 comprises 15 residues. The germline V gene encodes CDR1 SQVTM and CDR2 ANQGSEA. CDR3 nucleotides: TGCAGCGTTGAAGCCCCCGGACAGGGTGACTATGGCTACACCTTC. It is translated as CSVEAPGQGDYGYTF.

This chain joins TRBV7-8 and TRBJ2-3; 7 nucleotides match TRBD2. The CDR3 has 15 residues. V lost 1 base to trimming and J lost 0 bases; unmatched junction nucleotides: 1. Germline loops: CDR1 SGHVS, CDR2 FQNEAQ. The CDR3 sequence is CASSLVSGSTDTQYF. The CDR3 bases are TGTGCCAGCAGCTTAGTTAGCGGGAGCACAGATACGCAGTATTTT.

V is TRBV10-3 and J is TRBJ2-3, with D perhaps TRBD2 (6 bases). Trimming stripped 4 bases from V and 2 bases from J, with 16 bases between. Germline lookup yields CDR1 ENHRY and CDR2 SYGVKD. This CDR3 region has 16 residues. CDR3: CAISAGTLTITDTQYF. In nucleotides, the CDR3 is TGTGCCATCAGTGCGGGGACTTTAACAATCACAGATACGCAGTATTTT.

The chain uses TRBV5-6 and TRBJ1-5; the D is unclear. This CDR3 has 13 residues. The germline CDR1 and CDR2 sequences are SGHDT and YYEEEE. Trimming stripped 4 bases from V and 4 bases from J, with 9 bases between. The CDR3 loop reads CASSRSVNQPQHF. CDR3 nucleotides: TGTGCCAGCAGCAGGTCGGTTAATCAGCCCCAGCATTTT.

The rearrangement uses TRBV4-1 and TRBJ1-5; 9 bases match TRBD1. Germline V gene lookup returns CDR1 MGHRA and CDR2 YSYEKL. The CDR3 runs 16 residues. The junction had 10 bases not matched to a gene; V was cut back by 3 bases and J by 7 bases. CDR3 nucleotides: TGCGCCAGCAGCCATTCGAACAGGGGGCTGGGCCAGCCCCAGCATTTT. Its protein is CASSHSNRGLGQPQHF.

The chain joins TRBV4-3 to TRBJ1-1; D gene unclear. CDR3 length: 12 amino acids. V was clipped by 3 bases and J by 5 bases, with 7 bases between them. In germline, CDR1 is LGHNA, CDR2 YSLEER. CDR3 amino acids: CASSHGRTEAFF. CDR3 DNA sequence: TGCGCCAGCAGCCACGGACGGACTGAAGCTTTCTTT.

The chain joins TRBV19 to TRBJ2-7; D may be TRBD2 (6 bases). The CDR3 covers 16 residues. Trimming took off 2 bases at V and 6 bases at J, with 20 bases between the two ends. CDR1 is LNHDA and CDR2 is SQIVND in the germline V gene (reference sequence). The CDR3 protein is CASSITSRNVPSEQYF. The CDR3, as DNA: TGTGCCAGTAGTATAACTAGCCGGAACGTTCCCTCCGAGCAGTACTTC.

This chain links TRBV4-3 with TRBJ2-5; D unresolved. Germline loops: CDR1 LGHNA, CDR2 YSLEER. This CDR3 is 15 amino acids long. V was clipped by 0 bases and J by 5 bases, with 13 bases between them. Here the CDR3 DNA reads TGCGCCAGCAGCCAAGATCTAAGGCAGCCGGAGACCCAGTACTTC. Its translation is CASSQDLRQPETQYF.

This clone was seen a handful of times. The genes are TRBV29-1 and TRBJ2-3, with D possibly being TRBD1 (5 bases). Germline V CDR1 and CDR2: SQVTM, ANQGSEA. The CDR3 is made up of 14 amino acids. Trimming took 6 bases from V and 4 from J, leaving 17 bases between them. Written as DNA, the CDR3 is TGCAGCGTAGGAAGGACACCTGGGGCAGATACGCAGTATTTT. It specifies CSVGRTPGADTQYF.

The V and J genes are TRBV7-2 and TRBJ2-7; D may match TRBD1 or TRBD2 (5 bases each). The CDR3 is 18 residues long. V shed 2 bases and J shed 5 bases, with 25 bases lying between them. Germline CDR1 and CDR2: SGHTA and FQGNSA. In nucleotides, the CDR3 is TGTGCCAGCAGCTTAAGGGCGGTTGGGGGTTCGATGATGCACGAGCAGTACTTC. Protein product: CASSLRAVGGSMMHEQYF.

The chain recombines TRBV19 with TRBJ2-7, with D perhaps TRBD2 (6 bases). V lost 5 bases and J 5 bases, leaving 19 bases between the germline ends. Germline V gives CDR1 LNHDA, CDR2 SQIVND (reference sequence). The CDR3 runs 15 residues. CDR3 sequence reads: CASSGGASLGHEQYF. The CDR3 DNA reads TGTGCCAGTAGTGGCGGGGCCTCCTTGGGCCACGAGCAGTACTTC.

Comment on this clone: The same CDR3 can be traced to other DNA sequences in this sample. The chain carries TRBV6-6 and TRBJ1-3; 7 positions agree with TRBD1. Unmatched junction bases numbered 3, after V lost 6 bases and J lost 4 bases. Germline assignment: CDR1 MNHNY and CDR2 SVGAGI (reference sequence). The length of the CDR3 is 13 residues. The CDR3 DNA reads as TGTGCCAGCAGCAGGGGACAGGGAAACACCATATATTTT. Protein sequence: CASSRGQGNTIYF.

The chain links TRBV13 to TRBJ2-1; TRBD2 matches 11 bases. CDR1 and CDR2 from the germline V gene are PRHDT and FYEKMQ (reference sequence). This CDR3 has 17 residues. V shed 2 bases, J shed 3 bases, and the junction held 6 bases outside the gene matches. This CDR3 is CASSLRAGTSGYNEQFF. CDR3 nucleotides: TGTGCCAGCAGCTTAAGGGCCGGGACTAGCGGCTACAATGAGCAGTTCTTC.

This chain joins TRBV7-2 and TRBJ1-2; D gene unclear. The V end was cut by 1 base, the J end by 0 bases, with 6 bases between. This CDR3 comprises 14 residues. Per the germline V gene, CDR1 is SGHTA and CDR2 is FQGNSA. In nucleotides, the CDR3 is TGTGCCAGCAGCTTAGGTTTAGCTAACTATGGCTACACCTTC. It is translated as CASSLGLANYGYTF.

V and J are TRBV10-2 and TRBJ2-7; 9 bases match TRBD2. V gave up 6 bases and J gave up 6 bases; unmatched junction bases: 15. The CDR3 loop spans 16 amino acids. Germline V gene data show CDR1 as WSHSY and CDR2 as SAAADI. CDR3 sequence: CASRERGAGGPVEQYF. DNA for the CDR3: TGCGCCAGCAGGGAACGAGGGGCGGGAGGGCCAGTCGAGCAGTACTTC.

The chain has TRBV7-2 and TRBJ1-4; TRBD1 matches 8 bases. Germline V gives CDR1 SGHTA, CDR2 FQGNSA. The CDR3 is 15 residues long. J lost 10 bases, V lost 3 bases, and 10 bases had no gene match. The CDR3 protein is CASSFKQGARGKLFF. CDR3 nucleotides: TGTGCCAGCAGCTTTAAGCAGGGGGCAAGGGGAAAACTGTTTTTT.

The genes are TRBV11-2 and TRBJ1-2, with 9 bases lining up with TRBD1. Trimming cost V 4 bases and J 4 bases; bases outside gene matches: 7. The germline gives CDR1 SGHAT, CDR2 FQNNGV. This CDR3 comprises 15 residues. CDR3 sequence: CASSSGTGIGYGYTF. The CDR3 region has the DNA TGTGCCAGCAGCTCCGGGACAGGGATCGGCTATGGCTACACCTTC.

V gene TRBV5-5 combines with J gene TRBJ1-2; 8 bases map to TRBD1. J lost 0 bases, V lost 3 bases, and 7 bases had no gene match. Germline V lookup: CDR1 SGHKS, CDR2 YYEKEE (reference sequence). The CDR3 contains 16 residues. The CDR3 protein is CASSWARTGTNYGYTF. CDR3 nucleotides: TGTGCCAGCAGCTGGGCACGGACAGGGACTAACTATGGCTACACCTTC.

This chain joins TRBV29-1 and TRBJ1-2; 7 bases line up with TRBD1. Trimming cost V 7 bases and J 0 bases; bases outside gene matches: 2. There are 12 residues in the CDR3. Germline CDR1 and CDR2: SQVTM and ANQGSEA. The CDR3 here is CSAGTANYGYTF. The CDR3 DNA follows: TGCAGCGCCGGGACAGCTAACTATGGCTACACCTTC.

The rearrangement joins TRBV29-1 to TRBJ2-3, with 8 bases identical to TRBD2. V shed 0 bases, J shed 3 bases, and the junction held 8 bases outside the gene matches. The CDR3 is 16 residues long. The germline V gene encodes CDR1 SQVTM and CDR2 ANQGSEA. CDR3 in amino acids: CSVEDRTRGRTDTQYF. CDR3 DNA sequence: TGCAGCGTTGAAGATCGAACACGCGGGAGGACAGATACGCAGTATTTT.

The chain's CDR3 is CASSSLASHNEQFF. CDR3 sequence (DNA): TGCGCCAGCAGCTCCCTAGCCAGTCACAATGAGCAGTTCTTC. This chain links TRBV5-1 with TRBJ2-1; D is perhaps TRBD2 (5 bases). CDR3 length equals 14 residues. From germline, CDR1 is SGHRS and CDR2 YFSETQ. V was trimmed by 3 bases and J by 5 bases, leaving 12 bases between them.

This sequence joins TRBV6-6 and TRBJ1-4; 10 nucleotides line up with TRBD1. The V and J ends lost 2 bases and 6 bases, in that order; junction bases with no gene match: 3. Germline lookup yields CDR1 MNHNY and CDR2 SVGAGI (reference sequence). The CDR3 consists of 15 residues. CDR3 residues: CASSYDGTGDEKLFF. CDR3 nucleotide sequence: TGTGCCAGCAGTTACGACGGGACAGGGGATGAAAAACTGTTTTTT.

The chain has TRBV4-3 and TRBJ1-1, with D perhaps matching TRBD1 (6 bases). Germline CDR1 is LGHNA and CDR2 is YSLEER. CDR3 length equals 18 residues. Trimming shortened V by 1 base and J by 1 base, and 19 bases separated the two germline ends. The CDR3 bases are TGCGCCAGCAGCCAAGTTGTGGGGGGGGCGCGGAGGAACACTGAAGCTTTCTTT. Protein sequence: CASSQVVGGARRNTEAFF.

The J gene is TRBJ1-5, the V gene TRBV2; no clear D gene. The V end lost 5 bases, the J end lost 7 bases, and 12 bases lay between the germline ends. The length of the CDR3 is 13 residues. CDR1 is SNHLY and CDR2 is FYNNEI in the germline V gene. In DNA form, the CDR3 reads TGTGCCAGCAGTACCACCCCGGGACAGCCCCAGCATTTT. This codes for CASSTTPGQPQHF.

This chain joins TRBV7-2 and TRBJ2-1; possible D gene TRBD2, 5 bases. CDR3 size: 13 residues. Germline lookup yields CDR1 SGHTA and CDR2 FQGNSA. V shed 7 bases and J shed 9 bases, with 16 bases lying between them. Here the CDR3 DNA reads TGTGCCAGCAACCTACTAGGTTTGGGTGAGCAGTTCTTC. It is translated as CASNLLGLGEQFF.

V gene TRBV6-1 combines with J gene TRBJ2-5, with 14 positions matching TRBD2. J lost 2 bases, V lost 4 bases, and 9 bases had no gene match. Per the germline V gene, CDR1 is MNHNS and CDR2 is SASEGT. The CDR3 consists of 18 residues. CDR3 loop: CASSAGLAGVLGQETQYF. The CDR3 nucleotides read TGTGCCAGCAGTGCGGGACTAGCGGGAGTCCTGGGTCAAGAGACCCAGTACTTC.